This T cell receptor beta chain was recovered during a study of shared clonotypes between healthy human individuals. Deep was the level at which the assay was run. Sorted-subset replicate PCRs used 200 ng DNA, approximately 30,000 T cell genomes. Data came from immunoSEQ multiplex PCR; TCRdb stores just in-frame clones and leaves some out. The data contain 950,000 to 1,300,000 clones, about 70% of them singletons. Input material: memory CD4+ T cells sorted from blood. The subset denotes: CD45RA-negative fraction. This receptor was obtained from a man aged 18 to 29 in good health.

DNA of the CDR3: TGTGCCATCAGTGAGTCAGATCGGGGAGCGGGGCCCGAGCAGTACTTC. It translates to CAISESDRGAGPEQYF. The rearrangement joins TRBV10-3 to TRBJ2-5; 7 bases are a match to TRBD2. The tail of the sequence fits TRBJ2-7 better, so the J call may be wrong. Germline V gives CDR1 ENHRY, CDR2 SYGVKD. The CDR3 loop spans 16 amino acids.